Listed below are T cell receptor beta chains from one sample, sequenced in a study. TCRdb used MiXCR to reprocess the 5' RACE reads, holding one entry per CDR3 protein. Here the sample spans fewer than 8,500 distinct CDR3 sequences, 65% to 70% being singletons. The sample consisted of tumor-infiltrating naive CD4+ T cells sorted from the breast tumor. These receptors were collected from a female donor with breast cancer. CDR3s include the opening cysteine and the closing phenylalanine or tryptophan. Each record gives: CDR3 protein, CDR3 DNA, V gene, J gene, D gene, clone size. A D gene is named only where the DNA matches it firmly. The size of a clone is reported for some rows only, either as once, few or many, or as a class for expanded clones.

CDR3 protein: CASSVGTSGGMGDQYF
CDR3 DNA: TGTGCCAGCAGCGTAGGAACTAGCGGGGGGATGGGGGACCAGTACTTC
V gene: TRBV9
J gene: TRBJ2-5
D gene: TRBD2
clone size: once

CDR3 protein: CASSRAQPPYEQYF
CDR3 DNA: TGTGCCAGTAGCCGGGCCCAACCTCCCTACGAGCAGTACTTC
V gene: TRBV19
J gene: TRBJ2-7
D gene: -
clone size: -

CDR3 protein: CASSVDPGQGALNEQFF
CDR3 DNA: TGTGCCAGCAGCGTAGATCCCGGACAGGGGGCTCTGAATGAGCAGTTCTTC
V gene: TRBV9
J gene: TRBJ2-1
D gene: TRBD1
clone size: -

CDR3 protein: CASSPPGSGSDYEQYF
CDR3 DNA: TGCGCCAGCAGCCCTCCCGGGTCAGGGTCGGATTACGAGCAGTACTTC
V gene: TRBV5-1
J gene: TRBJ2-7
D gene: -
clone size: few

CDR3 protein: CASSSPPGQGKNIQYF
CDR3 DNA: TGTGCCAGCAGCTCCCCCCCGGGGCAGGGGAAAAACATTCAGTACTTC
V gene: TRBV7-2
J gene: TRBJ2-4
D gene: -
clone size: -

CDR3 protein: CSVANRENQPQHF
CDR3 DNA: TGCAGCGTTGCTAACAGGGAAAATCAGCCCCAGCATTTT
V gene: TRBV29-1
J gene: TRBJ1-5
D gene: -
clone size: -

CDR3 protein: CASSRDQQGGNEQFF
CDR3 DNA: TGTGCCAGCAGTAGGGATCAACAGGGTGGGAATGAGCAGTTCTTC
V gene: TRBV6-5
J gene: TRBJ2-1
D gene: -
clone size: -

CDR3 protein: CASSLVIRQGANYEQYF
CDR3 DNA: TGTGCTAGCAGCTTAGTGATCAGACAGGGGGCAAACTACGAGCAGTACTTC
V gene: TRBV7-7
J gene: TRBJ2-7
D gene: TRBD1
clone size: -

CDR3 protein: CASSTPGSGQTQYF
CDR3 DNA: TGTGCCAGCAGTACACCGGGATCGGGGCAGACCCAGTACTTC
V gene: TRBV6-5
J gene: TRBJ2-5
D gene: -
clone size: -

CDR3 protein: CASSPGETQYF
CDR3 DNA: TGTGCCAGCTCACCCGGGGAGACCCAGTACTTC
V gene: TRBV18
J gene: TRBJ2-5
D gene: -
clone size: -

CDR3 protein: CSARGTLAYEQYF
CDR3 DNA: TGCAGTGCTAGAGGGACCCTCGCCTACGAGCAGTACTTC
V gene: TRBV20-1
J gene: TRBJ2-7
D gene: -
clone size: -

CDR3 protein: CASSLRDRAYNEQFF
CDR3 DNA: TGTGCCAGCAGCCTGAGGGACAGGGCCTACAATGAGCAGTTCTTC
V gene: TRBV7-6
J gene: TRBJ2-1
D gene: TRBD1
clone size: -

CDR3 protein: CAWRDTGNYGYTF
CDR3 DNA: TGTGCCTGGAGGGATACAGGAAACTATGGCTACACCTTC
V gene: TRBV30
J gene: TRBJ1-2
D gene: -
clone size: -

CDR3 protein: CSARRPHIPNTEAFF
CDR3 DNA: TGCAGTGCTAGGAGGCCGCATATCCCGAACACTGAAGCTTTCTTT
V gene: TRBV20-1
J gene: TRBJ1-1
D gene: -
clone size: -

CDR3 protein: CASSPMDSLNYGYTF
CDR3 DNA: TGTGCCAGCAGTCCGATGGACAGCCTAAACTATGGCTACACCTTC
V gene: TRBV6-5
J gene: TRBJ1-2
D gene: -
clone size: few

CDR3 protein: CASSFGGMRVREKLFF
CDR3 DNA: TGTGCCAGCAGCTTTGGGGGAATGAGGGTCCGGGAAAAACTGTTTTTT
V gene: TRBV5-6
J gene: TRBJ1-4
D gene: -
clone size: -

CDR3 protein: CASSLVGSRNSPLHF
CDR3 DNA: TGTGCCAGCAGTTTAGTGGGGAGTCGGAATTCACCCCTCCACTTT
V gene: TRBV12-3/TRBV12-4
J gene: TRBJ1-6
D gene: -
clone size: -

CDR3 protein: CASSLDTDAKNIQYF
CDR3 DNA: TGCGCCAGCAGCTTGGATACAGACGCCAAAAACATTCAGTACTTC
V gene: TRBV5-1
J gene: TRBJ2-4
D gene: -
clone size: -

CDR3 protein: CAISGKTGLQDSNYGYTF
CDR3 DNA: TGTGCCATCAGTGGGAAAACAGGGCTCCAGGACTCTAACTATGGCTACACCTTC
V gene: TRBV10-3
J gene: TRBJ1-2
D gene: -
clone size: once

CDR3 protein: CASTLLSGTEAFF
CDR3 DNA: TGTGCCAGCACCCTCCTCAGTGGCACTGAAGCTTTCTTT
V gene: TRBV12-3/TRBV12-4
J gene: TRBJ1-1
D gene: -
clone size: once

CDR3 protein: CATSDLGASGIDEQFF
CDR3 DNA: TGTGCCACCAGTGATTTGGGGGCTAGCGGGATCGATGAGCAGTTCTTC
V gene: TRBV24-1
J gene: TRBJ2-1
D gene: TRBD2
clone size: -

CDR3 protein: CASSEAPGPPNTEAFF
CDR3 DNA: TGTGCCAGCAGTGAAGCGCCCGGGCCACCGAACACTGAAGCTTTCTTT
V gene: TRBV6-5
J gene: TRBJ1-1
D gene: -
clone size: -

CDR3 protein: CSARGGWDSWEHF
CDR3 DNA: TGCAGTGCTAGAGGAGGATGGGACTCCTGGGAGCATTTT
V gene: TRBV20-1
J gene: TRBJ2-3
D gene: -
clone size: -

CDR3 protein: CASSETTGTLGELFF
CDR3 DNA: TGTGCCAGCAGTGAAACTACAGGGACCCTCGGGGAGCTGTTTTTT
V gene: TRBV2
J gene: TRBJ2-2
D gene: -
clone size: -

CDR3 protein: CSATVSGRGYTF
CDR3 DNA: TGCAGTGCTACAGTGTCAGGGCGAGGCTACACCTTC
V gene: TRBV20-1
J gene: TRBJ1-2
D gene: -
clone size: -

CDR3 protein: CASSYRQGYEQYF
CDR3 DNA: TGTGCCAGCAGTTACCGACAGGGCTACGAGCAGTACTTC
V gene: TRBV6-5
J gene: TRBJ2-7
D gene: TRBD1
clone size: -